This T cell receptor (beta chain) was found in a study of blood T cell repertoires in COVID-19. Losses at the gene ends were 3 bases for V and 5 bases for J; bases not matched to a gene: 12. The CDR3 is 17 amino acids. Germline V gene lookup returns CDR1 LGHDT and CDR2 YNNKEL (reference sequence). The repertoire was sequenced with immunoSEQ multiplex PCR; TCRdb's copy has only in-frame clones and lacks some. Among approximately 220,000 clones listed, about four fifths were seen once. This clone occurred once. This clonotype was obtained from a woman in her 70s with acute or convalescent COVID-19. The V and J genes are TRBV3-1 (or the pseudogene TRBV3-2) and TRBJ2-4; 8 nucleotides align to TRBD2. The sample consisted of peripheral blood. CDR3: CASSQELQRGWENIQYF. Here the CDR3 DNA reads TGTGCCAGCAGCCAGGAGCTGCAGCGGGGGTGGGAAAACATTCAGTACTTC.